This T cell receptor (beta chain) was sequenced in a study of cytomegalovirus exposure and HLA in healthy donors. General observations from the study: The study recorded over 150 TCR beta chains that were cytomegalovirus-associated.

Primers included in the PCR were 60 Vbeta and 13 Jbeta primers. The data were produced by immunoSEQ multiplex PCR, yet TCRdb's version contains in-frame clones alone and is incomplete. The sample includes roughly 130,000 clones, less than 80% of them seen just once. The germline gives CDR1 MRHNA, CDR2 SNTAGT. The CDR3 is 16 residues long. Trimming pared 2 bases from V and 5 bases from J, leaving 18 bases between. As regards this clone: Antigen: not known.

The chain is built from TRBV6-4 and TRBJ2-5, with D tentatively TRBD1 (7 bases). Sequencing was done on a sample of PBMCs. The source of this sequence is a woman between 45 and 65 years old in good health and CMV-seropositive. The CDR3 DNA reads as TGTGCCAGCAGTGACCCCCCGGAGGGGGCGGGGGAGACCCAGTACTTC. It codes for CASSDPPEGAGETQYF.